This T cell receptor (beta chain) is from a study of blood T cell repertoires in COVID-19 (dated by TCRdb to about 2020). General notes on the study: The collaborator samples originated in the United States, Italy and Spain and spanned the acute and convalescent phases of COVID-19. The prospective study material was composed of cDNA or gDNA derived from T cells, B-cell-depleted T cells, or PBMCs. Subjects who had been exposed to COVID-19, were actively infected with it, or had recovered from it provided the deeply sampled blood TCRbeta repertoires that made up the dataset. The repertoires were made available in a free public database intended to serve as a resource for research on the immune response to SARS-CoV-2. Samples came from the ongoing ImmuneRACE study (first 160 participants) plus 1,254 subjects from 6 global collaborators. Sample metadata almost always included a de-identified subject ID, COVID-19 status, age in years and sex. Where available, HLA class I and class II types were taken from metadata supplied by the sample provider and were not determined by assay-based typing. Paper-wide results and their limitations: Clinical and demographic metadata were provided uncurated, with the amount varying by source and participant.

TCRbeta CDR3 regions were amplified from genomic DNA using the immunoSEQ Assay, a bias-controlled multiplex PCR. Processing in the source paper ran as follows. The number of nucleated cells in each sample was estimated by amplification of reference gene primers within the assay. To quantify the absolute abundance of each unique TCRbeta CDR3 rearrangement, sequence reads were collapsed and filtered. For each sample, productive Simpson clonality was calculated as the square root of Simpson's diversity index over productive rearrangements. TCRdb holds this immuneACCESS table with in-frame rearrangements only. Some clones are missing; in checked studies, unresolved V genes explain under half, and the rest has no known cause. Clonal size and the V and J genes are those of that table, whereas D and trimming came from the DNA. The sample table holds some 160,000 clones, of which 88% were seen once. The ten top clones hold approximately 2.1% of the sample.

Remarks on this clone: The target of this receptor is not known. No quality values exist for individual bases; no much larger clone is one base distant.

Another Seattle source contributed samples from volunteer blood donors who had recovered from COVID-19. The collaborating institutions used their own protocols to collect whole blood in K2EDTA tubes. Collaborator samples were shipped for TCRbeta analysis as frozen whole blood, isolated PBMCs, or DNA extracted from either sample type. This receptor was obtained from a man aged 50 or older who had recovered from COVID-19. The sample consisted of peripheral blood.

The DNA reads TGTGCCAGCAGTATCCGGACAGACCCCACTGAAGCTTTCTTT. Translation gives CASSIRTDPTEAFF. This receptor chain uses TRBV6-5 and TRBJ1-1; tentative D gene TRBD1, with 6 bases matching. CDR1 MNHEY and CDR2 SVGAGI were looked up in the germline V gene. V loses 5 bases of germline sequence and J loses 4 bases, and the interval between the two ends is 14 bases. From the cysteine through the phenylalanine, the CDR3 covers 14 amino acids. Just the 42-base CDR3 DNA is kept, in frame starting at base 1.